Below, 9 T cell receptor beta chains from the same sample are listed, as sequenced in a study of cytomegalovirus exposure and HLA in healthy donors. Primers for the PCR totalled 60 Vbeta and 13 Jbeta. Produced via immunoSEQ multiplex PCR; TCRdb's table is partial and in-frame only. This table holds approximately 220,000 clones, about four fifths found once. Sequenced input: PBMCs. All receptors derive from a young man in good health and CMV-seronegative.

The gene calls are TRBV28 and TRBJ2-4, with D maybe TRBD1 (6 bases). CDR1 and CDR2 from the germline V gene are MDHEN and SYDVKM. The CDR3 is made up of 17 amino acids. V lost 5 bases and J lost 9, with 26 bases in between. The DNA for the CDR3 is TGTGCCAGCAGTCTACAAGGTCCAGGGGAATTAAATGGCATTCAGTACTTC. Translated: CASSLQGPGELNGIQYF.

This clone has only a few counts. The chain links TRBV5-1 to TRBJ1-1; D is uncertain. This CDR3 has 11 amino acids. CDR1 is SGHRS and CDR2 is YFSETQ in the germline V gene. Deletions cut 7 bases from V and 4 bases from J, with 8 bases between. CDR3 sequence: CASAGSTEAFF. CDR3 nucleotide sequence: TGCGCCAGCGCAGGCAGCACTGAAGCTTTCTTT.

V gene TRBV7-9 combines with J gene TRBJ1-4; D is uncertain. The V gene's germline CDR1 is SEHNR and CDR2 FQNEAQ (reference sequence). This CDR3 contains 14 residues. V was shortened by 4 bases and J by 7 bases, with 13 bases between the two germline ends. CDR3 sequence: CASSSGRTGEKLFF. The CDR3 DNA sequence: TGTGCCAGCAGCTCGGGAAGAACTGGTGAAAAACTGTTTTTT. The whole variable domain, remainder taken from reference TRBV7-9 and TRBJ1-4, is DTGVSQNPRHKITKRGQNVTFRCDPISEHNRLYWYRQTLGQGPEFLTYFQNEAQLEKSRLLSDRFSAERPKGSFSTLEIQRTEQGDSAMYLCASSSGRTGEKLFFGSGTQLSVL.

The gene calls are TRBV2 and TRBJ1-1; possible D gene TRBD1, 5 bases. From germline, CDR1 is SNHLY and CDR2 FYNNEI. Trimming removed 3 bases at V and 4 bases at J, with 9 bases between. The length of the CDR3 is 13 residues. In DNA, the CDR3 is TGTGCCAGCAGTGACCAGGGTCCCACTGAAGCTTTCTTT. It codes for CASSDQGPTEAFF.

CDR3: CASSDKFPNTEAFF. CDR3 sequence (DNA): TGTGCCAGCAGCGACAAATTCCCGAACACTGAAGCTTTCTTT. The J gene is TRBJ1-1, the V gene TRBV27; the D is unclear. Trimming pared 6 bases from V and 1 base from J, leaving 12 bases between. The CDR3 is made up of 14 amino acids. The germline V gene encodes CDR1 MNHEY and CDR2 SMNVEV (reference sequence).

The CDR3 coding sequence is TGTGCCAGCAGCCGTCAACCGGCGAACACCGGGGAGCTGTTTTTT. This sequence encodes CASSRQPANTGELFF. The rearrangement uses TRBV7-9 and TRBJ2-2; D remains ambiguous. V was shortened by 5 bases and J by 0 bases, with 10 bases between the two germline ends. The CDR3 length is 15 residues. The germline gives CDR1 SEHNR, CDR2 FQNEAQ (reference sequence).

The V gene is TRBV2, the J gene TRBJ2-1, with 8 bases that match TRBD2. This CDR3 is 16 amino acids long. The J segment lost 0 bases and the V segment lost 6 bases, leaving 7 bases of the junction unmatched. CDR1 is SNHLY, CDR2 FYNNEI, per germline. The CDR3 loop reads CASRSSGFSSYNEQFF. In DNA, the CDR3 is TGTGCCAGCAGATCTAGCGGGTTCAGCTCCTACAATGAGCAGTTCTTC.

This clone was detected a few times. The chain recombines TRBV7-2 with TRBJ1-6; the D is unclear. The germline gives CDR1 SGHTA, CDR2 FQGNSA. This CDR3 region has 16 residues. The ends were cut back, 1 base at V and 7 bases at J, with 14 bases in the middle. The CDR3 loop reads CASSLEASLGNSPLHF. DNA for the CDR3: TGTGCCAGCAGCTTAGAGGCCAGCCTAGGCAATTCACCCCTCCACTTT.

This sequence joins TRBV4-1 and TRBJ1-1; D is uncertain. V was trimmed by 4 bases and J by 0 bases, leaving 15 bases between them. CDR1 and CDR2 from the germline V gene are MGHRA and YSYEKL. This CDR3 comprises 16 residues. The DNA for the CDR3 is TGCGCCAGCAGCCTCTCCGCTCAGGTAATGAACACTGAAGCTTTCTTT. This gives the protein CASSLSAQVMNTEAFF.